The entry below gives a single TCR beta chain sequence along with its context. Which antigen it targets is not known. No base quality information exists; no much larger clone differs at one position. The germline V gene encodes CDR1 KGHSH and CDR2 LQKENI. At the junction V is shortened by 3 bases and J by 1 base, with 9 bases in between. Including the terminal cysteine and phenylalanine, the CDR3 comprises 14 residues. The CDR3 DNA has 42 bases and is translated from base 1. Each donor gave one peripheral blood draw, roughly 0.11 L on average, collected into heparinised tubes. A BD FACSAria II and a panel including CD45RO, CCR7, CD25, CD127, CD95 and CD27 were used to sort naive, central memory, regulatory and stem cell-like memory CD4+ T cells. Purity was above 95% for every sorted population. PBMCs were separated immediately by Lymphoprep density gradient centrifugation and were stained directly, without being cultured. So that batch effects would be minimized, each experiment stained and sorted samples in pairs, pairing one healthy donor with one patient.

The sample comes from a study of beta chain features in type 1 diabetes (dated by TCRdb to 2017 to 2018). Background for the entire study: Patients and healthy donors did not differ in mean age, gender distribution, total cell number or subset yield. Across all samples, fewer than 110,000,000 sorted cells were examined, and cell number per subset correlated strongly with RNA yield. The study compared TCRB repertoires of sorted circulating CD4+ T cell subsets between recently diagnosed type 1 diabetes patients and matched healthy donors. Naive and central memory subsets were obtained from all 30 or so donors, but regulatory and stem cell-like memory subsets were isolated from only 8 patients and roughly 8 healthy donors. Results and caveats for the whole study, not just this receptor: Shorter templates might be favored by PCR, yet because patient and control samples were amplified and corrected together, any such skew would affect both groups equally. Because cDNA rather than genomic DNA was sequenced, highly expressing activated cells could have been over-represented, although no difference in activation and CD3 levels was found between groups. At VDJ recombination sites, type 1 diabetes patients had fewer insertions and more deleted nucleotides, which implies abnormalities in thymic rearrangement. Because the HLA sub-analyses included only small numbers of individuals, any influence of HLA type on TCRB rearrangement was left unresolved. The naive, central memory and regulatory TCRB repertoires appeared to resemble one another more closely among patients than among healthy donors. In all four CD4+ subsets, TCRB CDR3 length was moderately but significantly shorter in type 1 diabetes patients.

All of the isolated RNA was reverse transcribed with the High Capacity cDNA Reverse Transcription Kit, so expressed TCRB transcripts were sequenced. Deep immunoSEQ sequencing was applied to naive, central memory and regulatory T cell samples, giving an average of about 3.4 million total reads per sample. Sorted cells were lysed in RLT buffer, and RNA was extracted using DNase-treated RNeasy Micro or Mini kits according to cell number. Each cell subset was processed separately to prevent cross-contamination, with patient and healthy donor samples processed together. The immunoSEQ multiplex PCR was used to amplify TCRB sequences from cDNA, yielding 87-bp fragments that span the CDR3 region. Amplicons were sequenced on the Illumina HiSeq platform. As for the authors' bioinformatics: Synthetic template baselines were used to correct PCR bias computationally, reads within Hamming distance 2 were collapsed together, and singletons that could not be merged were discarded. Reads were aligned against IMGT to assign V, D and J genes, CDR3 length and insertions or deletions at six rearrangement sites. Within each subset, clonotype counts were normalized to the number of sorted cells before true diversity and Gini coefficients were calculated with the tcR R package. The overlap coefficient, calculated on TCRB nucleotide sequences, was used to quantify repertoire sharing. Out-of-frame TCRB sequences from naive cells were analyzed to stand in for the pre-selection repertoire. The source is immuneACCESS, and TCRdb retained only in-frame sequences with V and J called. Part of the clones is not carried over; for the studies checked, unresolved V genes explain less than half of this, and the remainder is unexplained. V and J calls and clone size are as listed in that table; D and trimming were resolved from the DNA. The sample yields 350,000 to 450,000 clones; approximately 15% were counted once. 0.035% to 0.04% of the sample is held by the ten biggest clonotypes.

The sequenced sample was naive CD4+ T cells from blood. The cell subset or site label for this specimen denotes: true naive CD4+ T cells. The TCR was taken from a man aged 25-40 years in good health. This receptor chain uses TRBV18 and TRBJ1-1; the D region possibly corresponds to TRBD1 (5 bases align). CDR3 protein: CASSPGLTNTEAFF. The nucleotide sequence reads TGTGCCAGCTCACCGGGACTGACGAACACTGAAGCTTTCTTT.